Described below is a single T cell receptor (beta chain) sequence and its context. Data came from immunoSEQ multiplex PCR; TCRdb stores just in-frame clones and leaves some out. Of tens of thousands of clones listed, 85% to 95% are singletons. The sample comes from a study of technical replicates of blood from a handful of donors. The sequencing input was T cells isolated from PBMCs. This receptor was taken from a human donor in good health.

DNA of the CDR3: TGTGCCAGCAGCCCGGGACAGGGGACCTACGAGCAGTACTTC. Protein product: CASSPGQGTYEQYF. The V and J genes are TRBV4-2 and TRBJ2-7, with 10 bases matching TRBD1. The germline V gene encodes CDR1 LGHNA and CDR2 YNFKEQ. V was pared by 4 bases and J by 2 bases, with 2 bases of the junction left unmatched. This CDR3 region has 14 residues.